The clone carrying this TCR beta chain was seen a few times. The target antigen is unknown. V was trimmed by 0 bases and J by 2 bases, leaving 10 bases between them. CDR1 and CDR2 from the germline V gene are KGHSH and LQKENI. The CDR3 is made up of 15 amino acids. This entry belongs to a study of immune evolution from preneoplasia to lung adenocarcinoma. Study background: HLA loss of heterozygosity: roughly 7.5% AIS, over 12% MIA, more than 25% ADC, none AAH.

Study observations and caveats: Later-stage lesions seemingly showed higher T cell density and diversity than normal lung. T cell clonality was higher in KRAS-mutant than EGFR-mutant or wild-type nodules.

Libraries were prepared by immunoSEQ multiplex PCR; TCRdb keeps only in-frame clonotypes and omits some of them. The sample holds about 14,000 clones; approximately 77% are singletons and the top ten take around 3%. Material: FFPE minimally invasive lung adenocarcinoma tissue. The TCR comes from a person between 60 and 80 years old with lung adenocarcinoma. V gene TRBV18 combines with J gene TRBJ1-1; no clear D. CDR3 coding DNA: TGTGCCAGCTCACCACCGGAGGGAGGAAACACTGAAGCTTTCTTT. Its protein product is CASSPPEGGNTEAFF.